These 25 T cell receptor beta chains were sequenced from one sample in a study of EBV T-cell therapy then PD-1 blockade in nasopharyngeal carcinoma. The time point denotes: 266 days after commencement of treatment, after nivolumab therapy. Treatment defined: AdE1-LMPpoly-expanded autologous EBV-specific T-cell therapy followed by anti-PD-1 nivolumab. Their cognate antigens are unknown. The repertoire was sequenced with immunoSEQ multiplex PCR; TCRdb's copy has only in-frame clones and lacks some. The sample lists about 20,000 clones, roughly 80% occurring once. Source: CD8+ T cells from blood, taken at day 266 from a patient whose treatment included autologous EBV-specific T cells and nivolumab. These receptors all stem from a man aged 35-49 years with nasopharyngeal carcinoma.

This rearrangement joins TRBV7-8 to TRBJ1-3, with D possibly being TRBD1 (6 bases). V was shortened by 1 base and J by 0 bases, with 13 bases between the two germline ends. The CDR3 totals 17 residues. Germline CDR1 SGHVS, CDR2 FQNEAQ. The CDR3 DNA reads TGTGCCAGCAGCTTAGACCCGGGGGCGAGCTCTGGAAACACCATATATTTT. It encodes CASSLDPGASSGNTIYF.

The chain couples TRBV7-2 to TRBJ1-2, with 7 nucleotides matching TRBD1. V lost 3 bases and J lost 4; bases outside the gene matches: 11. CDR1 is SGHTA and CDR2 is FQGNSA in the germline V gene. This CDR3 comprises 16 residues. Written as DNA, the CDR3 is TGTGCCAGCAGCTTGACCCTGCTGACAGGGCCCTATGGCTACACCTTC. Translation: CASSLTLLTGPYGYTF.

This clone was seen a few times. The V call is TRBV6-5, the J call TRBJ1-2; D remains ambiguous. V was cut by 2 bases and J by 5 bases, with 9 bases left in between. The CDR3 runs to 13 residues. Germline loops: CDR1 MNHEY, CDR2 SVGAGI. In DNA, the CDR3 is TGTGCCAGCAGTTACGGAGACAAGTATGGCTACACCTTC. As protein: CASSYGDKYGYTF.

The J gene is TRBJ2-7, the V gene TRBV2, with unresolved D. The germline V and J ends were trimmed by 7 bases and 3 bases, with 16 bases remaining between them. This CDR3 is built from 14 residues. Per germline, CDR1 SNHLY and CDR2 FYNNEI. CDR3 sequence reads: CASIPYSEIYEQYF. In DNA, the CDR3 is TGTGCCAGCATCCCGTATAGTGAGATCTACGAGCAGTACTTC.

The V gene is TRBV7-9, the J gene TRBJ2-1; 7 nucleotides match TRBD1. J lost 8 bases, V lost 5 bases, and 9 bases had no gene match. This CDR3 spans 14 amino acids. Germline V gene lookup returns CDR1 SEHNR and CDR2 FQNEAQ (reference sequence). The CDR3 bases are TGTGCCAGCAGCACGGCACAGGGGAAACATGAGCAGTTCTTC. Translating gives CASSTAQGKHEQFF.

The chain uses TRBV6-2 or TRBV6-3 and TRBJ2-7; tentatively, D is TRBD1 (5 bases). Per germline, CDR1 MNHEY and CDR2 SVGEGT. The V and J ends lost 2 bases and 0 bases respectively, with 8 bases between them. The CDR3 is made up of 14 amino acids. The CDR3 is CASSYDSSSYEQYF. The CDR3 DNA is TGTGCCAGCAGTTACGACAGTAGCTCCTACGAGCAGTACTTC.

V gene TRBV10-3 combines with J gene TRBJ2-7, with a tentative D call TRBD2 (6 bases). This CDR3 has 14 amino acids. V was pared by 4 bases and J by 2 bases, with 12 bases between. Germline V gives CDR1 ENHRY, CDR2 SYGVKD. The CDR3 DNA is TGTGCCATCAGTGCGGTTAGCGGCACCTACGAGCAGTACTTC. It codes for CAISAVSGTYEQYF.

This clone has more than one count but fewer than ten. CDR3 coding DNA: TGTGCCAGCAGTGGATCGACTAGCGGAGAGACCCAGTACTTC. This encodes CASSGSTSGETQYF. J is TRBJ2-5 and V is TRBV25-1, with 9 positions matching TRBD2. V was pared by 4 bases and J by 4 bases, with 4 bases of the junction left unmatched. Looked up from germline, CDR1 is MGHDK and CDR2 is SYGVNS. The CDR3 contains 14 residues.

The V and J genes are TRBV5-1 and TRBJ1-2; a weak D match, TRBD1 (6 bases). V lost 4 bases and J lost 5, with 21 bases in between. The CDR3 runs to 16 residues. The germline gives CDR1 SGHRS, CDR2 YFSETQ. CDR3 in amino acids: CASSPSAGVTLYGYTF. The CDR3 DNA reads TGCGCCAGCAGCCCCTCGGCAGGGGTAACCCTTTATGGCTACACCTTC.

This chain uses TRBV7-9 with TRBJ2-3; TRBD2 agrees at 16 bases. With 5 bases clipped from V and 10 bases from J, the junction kept 12 bases outside the gene matches. There are 17 residues in the CDR3. Per germline, CDR1 SEHNR and CDR2 FQNEAQ (reference sequence). In nucleotides, the CDR3 is TGTGCCAGCAGCGGCCCGGGACTAGCGGGGGGGCCTGGAGCGCAGTATTTT. Its protein is CASSGPGLAGGPGAQYF.

The V and J genes are TRBV4-3 and TRBJ2-1; TRBD2 matches at 10 bases. Germline V gives CDR1 LGHNA, CDR2 YSLEER. CDR3 length: 16 residues. V trimming: 3 bases; J trimming: 6 bases; junction bases outside the gene matches: 8. As DNA, the CDR3 is TGCGCCAGCAGCCAGGACCATAGCGGGGGGTTCAATGAGCAGTTCTTC. Protein sequence: CASSQDHSGGFNEQFF.

The chain joins TRBV4-2 to TRBJ1-6; D possibly corresponds to TRBD1 (5 bases). This CDR3 has 15 residues. CDR1 is LGHNA and CDR2 is YNFKEQ in the germline V gene. Trimming stripped 5 bases from V and 8 bases from J, with 16 bases between. CDR3 nucleotides: TGTGCCAGCAGCGTACAGGTGACATCGGATTCACCCCTCCACTTT. This sequence encodes CASSVQVTSDSPLHF.

The CDR3 here is CASSLSGDYYEQYF. DNA of the CDR3: TGTGCCAGCAGCCTATCCGGGGATTACTACGAGCAGTACTTC. J is TRBJ2-7 and V is TRBV11-2, with a possible D match to TRBD2 (5 bases). Trimming removed 5 bases at V and 3 bases at J, with 14 bases between. CDR3 length equals 14 residues. Germline CDR1 reads SGHAT; CDR2 reads FQNNGV.

The chain links TRBV15 to TRBJ1-4; TRBD1 might be the D (6 bases). V was pared by 1 base and J by 5 bases, with 11 bases between. The CDR3 length is 15 residues. Germline-derived CDR1 and CDR2 are LNHNV and YYDKDF (reference sequence). The CDR3: CATSRGGGQNEKLFF. Written as DNA, the CDR3 is TGTGCCACCAGCAGAGGGGGGGGGCAGAATGAAAAACTGTTTTTT.

V gene TRBV19 combines with J gene TRBJ2-5; no reliable D call. The V end lost 1 base, the J end lost 1 base, and 7 bases lay between the germline ends. This CDR3 region has 14 residues. In germline, CDR1 is LNHDA, CDR2 SQIVND (reference sequence). This CDR3 reads CASSIATVQETQYF. As DNA, the CDR3 is TGTGCCAGTAGTATAGCCACTGTCCAAGAGACCCAGTACTTC.

The chain recombines TRBV2 with TRBJ2-5; 8 bases map to TRBD1. The CDR3 is 15 amino acids. Germline loops: CDR1 SNHLY, CDR2 FYNNEI. The ends lost 6 bases at V and 7 bases at J; junction bases unmatched: 13. The DNA for the CDR3 is TGTGCCAGCAGCGAGACAGGGGAAAGCCTCGCGACCCAGTACTTC. Encoded protein: CASSETGESLATQYF.

The rearrangement uses TRBV7-9 and TRBJ1-2, with D unclear. Trimming took 3 bases from V and 13 from J, leaving 21 bases between them. The CDR3 has 14 residues. CDR1 is SEHNR and CDR2 is FQNEAQ in the germline V gene (reference sequence). The CDR3 sequence is CASSFHSELWLGTF. The CDR3 DNA sequence: TGTGCCAGCAGCTTCCACAGCGAGTTATGGCTAGGCACCTTC.

V gene TRBV6-5 combines with J gene TRBJ1-6, with D possibly being TRBD1 (5 bases). The CDR3 spans 15 residues. Between the trimmed V and J ends, which lost 7 bases and 9 bases, there was a span of 19 bases. Germline V gene data show CDR1 as MNHEY and CDR2 as SVGAGI. CDR3 bases: TGTGCCAGCAAAACCCTTTTGGGGGGGGGTTCACCCCTCCACTTT. Translation: CASKTLLGGGSPLHF.

The V and J genes are TRBV13 and TRBJ1-4; no clear D gene. The CDR3 is made up of 12 amino acids. V lost 2 bases, J lost 11 bases, and 9 bases lay in between. From germline, CDR1 is PRHDT and CDR2 FYEKMQ (reference sequence). The DNA for the CDR3 is TGTGCCAGCAGCTTAAGGTCTACTAAACTGTTTTTT. As protein: CASSLRSTKLFF.

The V gene is TRBV3-1 (or the pseudogene TRBV3-2), the J gene TRBJ2-7; no clear D gene. The length of the CDR3 is 12 residues. Germline loops: CDR1 LGHDT, CDR2 YNNKEL (reference sequence). The germline V and J ends were trimmed by 0 bases and 6 bases, with 6 bases remaining between them. CDR3 amino acids: CASSQEGREQYF. The CDR3 bases are TGTGCCAGCAGCCAAGAGGGTCGCGAGCAGTACTTC.

V and J are TRBV29-1 and TRBJ1-1; D is ambiguous. This CDR3 comprises 14 residues. In germline, CDR1 is SQVTM, CDR2 ANQGSEA. V was cut by 5 bases and J by 3 bases, with 16 bases left in between. Here the CDR3 reads CSVLSGGLDTEAFF. As DNA, the CDR3 is TGCAGCGTTTTGTCGGGCGGGTTGGACACTGAAGCTTTCTTT.

The rearrangement uses TRBV12-5 and TRBJ1-1; a possible D gene is TRBD1 (5 bases). Trimming took 0 bases from V and 0 from J, leaving 8 bases between them. Germline V gives CDR1 LGHNT, CDR2 FRNRAP. The CDR3 totals 15 residues. CDR3 coding DNA: TGTGCTAGTGGTTTGGTACGGGGGTTGAACACTGAAGCTTTCTTT. Translated: CASGLVRGLNTEAFF.

The V gene is TRBV9, the J gene TRBJ2-7; maybe TRBD1 (5 bases). The CDR3 has 15 amino acids. Trimming took 0 bases from V and 4 from J, leaving 14 bases between them. CDR1 and CDR2 (germline): SGDLS, YYNGEE. The CDR3 nucleotides are TGTGCCAGCAGCGTAGAGGCAGGGTTTTTTTACGAGCAGTACTTC. Translation gives CASSVEAGFFYEQYF.

The J gene is TRBJ2-5, the V gene TRBV9; 9 bases align to TRBD1. The CDR3 runs 15 residues. CDR1 is SGDLS, CDR2 YYNGEE, per germline. The J segment lost 1 base and the V segment lost 4 bases, leaving 5 bases of the junction unmatched. The CDR3 DNA sequence: TGTGCCAGCAGCCCAGGGACAGGGAGCCAAGAGACCCAGTACTTC. Translating gives CASSPGTGSQETQYF.

V and J are TRBV24-1 and TRBJ2-6; no definite D call. This CDR3 has 18 amino acids. V was pared by 3 bases and J by 0 bases, with 14 bases between. Germline V gene sequence: CDR1 KGHDR, CDR2 SFDVKD. Here the CDR3 reads CATSDIRTQSSGANVLTF. CDR3 nucleotide sequence: TGTGCCACCAGTGATATCAGGACCCAAAGCTCTGGGGCCAACGTCCTGACTTTC.